One sample yielded the 8 T cell receptor beta chains listed below, sequenced in a study of CD8+ T cells in alopecia areata. Treatment described: oral pan-JAK inhibitor, 5-10 mg twice daily. cDNA serving as the sequencing template came from extracted, reverse transcribed RNA. Sequencing used immunoSEQ multiplex PCR; TCRdb keeps in-frame clones, though not all of them. The table records 95,000 to 110,000 clones, 84% of them present only once. Sequencing was performed on CD8+ T cells sorted from blood, taken at week 24, from a patient treated with tofacitinib. Receptors were obtained from a human donor with alopecia areata.

This CDR3 is CASSDGQLATNEKLFF. In DNA form, the CDR3 reads TGTGCCAGTAGCGACGGCCAGCTAGCAACTAATGAAAAACTGTTTTTT. The rearrangement joins TRBV19 to TRBJ1-4, with unresolved D. V lost 6 bases to trimming and J lost 0 bases, with 14 bases between them. Germline V gene data show CDR1 as LNHDA and CDR2 as SQIVND (reference sequence). The CDR3 sequence is 16 residues long.

The V and J genes are TRBV29-1 and TRBJ2-3, with 11 nucleotides matching TRBD1. The junction had 10 bases not matched to a gene; V was cut back by 7 bases and J by 4 bases. This CDR3 contains 15 residues. Germline CDR1 SQVTM, CDR2 ANQGSEA. The CDR3 bases are TGCAGCGATACCGCCGGGACAGGGGGTGCAGATACGCAGTATTTT. This translates into CSDTAGTGGADTQYF.

This chain joins TRBV2 and TRBJ2-7; 8 bases line up with TRBD1. J gave up 2 bases and V 5 bases, and 5 bases lay outside the gene matches. Germline values: CDR1 SNHLY, CDR2 FYNNEI. This CDR3 has 14 residues. CDR3 protein: CASSTRTGTYEQYF. CDR3 DNA sequence: TGTGCCAGCAGTACCCGGACAGGGACCTACGAGCAGTACTTC.

The chain has TRBV30 and TRBJ2-5; tentative D call: TRBD2 (5 bases). Trimming shortened V by 1 base and J by 5 bases, and 14 bases separated the two germline ends. This CDR3 contains 14 residues. Germline loops: CDR1 GTSNPN, CDR2 SVGIG (reference sequence). In nucleotides, the CDR3 is TGTGCCTGGAGTGCTGGTACTAGAAAGGAGACCCAGTACTTC. It yields the protein CAWSAGTRKETQYF.

This chain connects TRBV2 to TRBJ2-3, with D maybe TRBD2 (5 bases). Germline values: CDR1 SNHLY, CDR2 FYNNEI. V lost 1 base, J lost 6 bases, and 8 bases lay in between. The CDR3 is made up of 13 amino acids. This CDR3 is CASSEVPGDTQYF. The DNA of the CDR3 is TGTGCCAGCAGTGAAGTACCGGGGGATACGCAGTATTTT. The full variable domain, its missing parts supplied by reference TRBV2 and TRBJ2-3, is EPEVTQTPSHQVTQMGQEVILRCVPISNHLYFYWYRQILGQKVEFLVSFYNNEISEKSEIFDDQFSVERPDGSNFTLKIRSTKLEDSAMYFCASSEVPGDTQYFGPGTRLTVL.

This sequence joins TRBV6-5 and TRBJ2-2; D gene uncertain. Trimming took 2 bases from V and 8 from J, leaving 12 bases between them. Germline V gene data show CDR1 as MNHEY and CDR2 as SVGAGI. The CDR3 has 14 amino acids. DNA for the CDR3: TGTGCCAGCAGTTACCTGGGCGCGGTGGGGGAGCTGTTTTTT. The encoded protein is CASSYLGAVGELFF.

The chain joins TRBV19 to TRBJ2-7, with D perhaps matching TRBD1 or TRBD2 (7 bases each). Germline V gene sequence: CDR1 LNHDA, CDR2 SQIVND (reference sequence). This CDR3 has 15 residues. V was cut by 3 bases and J by 3 bases, with 15 bases left in between. In DNA form, the CDR3 reads TGTGCCAGTAGTATCGGAGCAGGGGGGGTCTACGAGCAGTACTTC. Protein sequence: CASSIGAGGVYEQYF.

The V and J genes are TRBV29-1 and TRBJ2-1; D gene uncertain. The length of the CDR3 is 12 residues. From germline, CDR1 is SQVTM and CDR2 ANQGSEA. The germline V and J ends were trimmed by 4 bases and 6 bases, with 10 bases remaining between them. CDR3 protein: CSVVSFRNEQFF. The CDR3 DNA follows: TGCAGCGTTGTTTCCTTCCGCAATGAGCAGTTCTTC.